Presented here are 7 T cell receptor beta chains from one specimen sequenced in a study of blood T cell repertoires in COVID-19. Assay: immunoSEQ multiplex PCR; the TCRdb copy retains only in-frame clones and omits some. This sample has more than 45,000 clones, with more than 75% found just once. Specimen: peripheral blood. These receptors originate from a man aged 55 to 69 with active or convalescent COVID-19.

J is TRBJ2-1 and V is TRBV7-3, with TRBD2 identical over 13 bases. The trim removed 5 bases at V and 0 bases at J, leaving 13 bases unmatched. CDR1 is SGHTA and CDR2 is FQGTGA in the germline V gene. There are 20 residues in the CDR3. This CDR3 reads CASSRRRGTSGEFSYNEQFF. In DNA, the CDR3 is TGTGCCAGCAGCCGACGGAGAGGGACTAGCGGGGAGTTCTCCTACAATGAGCAGTTCTTC.

This clone was seen just once. The rearrangement uses TRBV5-8 and TRBJ1-4; weak D call: TRBD1 (5 bases). The ends were cut back, 4 bases at V and 4 bases at J, with 17 bases in the middle. This CDR3 region has 16 residues. Per the germline V gene, CDR1 is SGHTS and CDR2 is YDEGEE. CDR3 amino acids: CASSRTPQGLNEKLFF. Written as DNA, the CDR3 is TGTGCCAGCAGCCGGACTCCCCAGGGACTTAATGAAAAACTGTTTTTT.

Within the sample, this clone is medium-sized. This chain links TRBV3-1 (or the pseudogene TRBV3-2) with TRBJ2-7; perhaps TRBD1 as D (6 bases). Looked up from germline, CDR1 is LGHDT and CDR2 is YNNKEL (reference sequence). CDR3 length: 15 residues. Trimming pared 5 bases from V and 0 bases from J, leaving 14 bases between. CDR3 in amino acids: CASSSGQCSSYEQYF. CDR3 in DNA: TGTGCCAGCAGCTCCGGACAGTGCAGCTCCTACGAGCAGTACTTC.

CDR3 in DNA: TGTGCCTGGAGCATTTTCACAGATACGCAGTATTTT. It encodes CAWSIFTDTQYF. The gene calls are TRBV30 and TRBJ2-3; D not resolved. The CDR3 length is 12 residues. V lost 3 bases and J lost 2, with 6 bases in between. Germline CDR1 and CDR2: GTSNPN and SVGIG (reference sequence).

Only one count was recorded for this clone. The chain employs TRBV12-3 or TRBV12-4 and TRBJ2-5; 8 bases match TRBD1. The length of the CDR3 is 13 residues. V lost 7 bases and J lost 3; bases outside the gene matches: 4. CDR3 sequence reads: CASTPDREETQYF. The CDR3 DNA sequence: TGTGCCAGCACCCCGGACAGGGAAGAGACCCAGTACTTC.

J is TRBJ2-5 and V is TRBV10-1; 10 bases align to TRBD1. The germline V gene encodes CDR1 WNHNN and CDR2 SYGVQD (reference sequence). Germline trimming cut 7 bases from V and 1 base from J; bases unmatched to any gene: 9. The CDR3 totals 16 residues. CDR3 bases: TGCGCCAGCATAAACCCCCGGGACAGGGGCCAAGAGACCCAGTACTTC. Amino acid sequence: CASINPRDRGQETQYF.

In this sample, this clone turned up a few times. The CDR3 here is CASSLVSQGKPEAFF. CDR3 in DNA: TGTGCCAGCAGCTTAGTGAGTCAGGGGAAACCTGAAGCTTTCTTT. The chain combines TRBV7-2 with TRBJ1-1, with TRBD1 as a possible D gene (6 bases). Germline CDR1 SGHTA, CDR2 FQGNSA. This CDR3 is 15 amino acids long. V lost 1 base, J lost 6 bases, and 15 bases lay in between.